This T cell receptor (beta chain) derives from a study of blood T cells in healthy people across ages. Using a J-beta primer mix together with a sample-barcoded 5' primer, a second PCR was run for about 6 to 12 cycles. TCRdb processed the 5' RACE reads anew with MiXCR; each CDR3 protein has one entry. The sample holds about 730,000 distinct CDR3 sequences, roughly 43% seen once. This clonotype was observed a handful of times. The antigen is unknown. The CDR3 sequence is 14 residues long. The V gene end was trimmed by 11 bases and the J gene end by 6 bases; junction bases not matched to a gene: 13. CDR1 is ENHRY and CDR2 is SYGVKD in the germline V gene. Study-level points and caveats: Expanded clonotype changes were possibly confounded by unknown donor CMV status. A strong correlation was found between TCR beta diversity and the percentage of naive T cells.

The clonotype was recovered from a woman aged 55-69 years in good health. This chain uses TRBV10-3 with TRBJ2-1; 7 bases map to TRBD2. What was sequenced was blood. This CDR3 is CAVSGRAAPNEQFF. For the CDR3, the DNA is TGTGCCGTCTCGGGGAGGGCAGCACCCAATGAGCAGTTCTTC.